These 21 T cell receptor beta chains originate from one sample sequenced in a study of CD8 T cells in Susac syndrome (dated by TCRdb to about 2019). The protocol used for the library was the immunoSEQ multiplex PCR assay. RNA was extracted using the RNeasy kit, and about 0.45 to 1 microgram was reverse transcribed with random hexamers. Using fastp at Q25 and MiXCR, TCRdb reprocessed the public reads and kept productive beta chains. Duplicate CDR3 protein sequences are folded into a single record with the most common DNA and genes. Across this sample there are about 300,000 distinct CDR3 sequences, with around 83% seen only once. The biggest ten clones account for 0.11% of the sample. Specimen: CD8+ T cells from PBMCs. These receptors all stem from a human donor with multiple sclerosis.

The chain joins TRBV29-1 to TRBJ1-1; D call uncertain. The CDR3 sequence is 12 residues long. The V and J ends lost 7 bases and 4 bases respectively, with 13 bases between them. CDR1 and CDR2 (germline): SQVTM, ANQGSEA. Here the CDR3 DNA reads TGCAGCGCACCCACCCGAGGCACTGAAGCTTTCTTT. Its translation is CSAPTRGTEAFF.

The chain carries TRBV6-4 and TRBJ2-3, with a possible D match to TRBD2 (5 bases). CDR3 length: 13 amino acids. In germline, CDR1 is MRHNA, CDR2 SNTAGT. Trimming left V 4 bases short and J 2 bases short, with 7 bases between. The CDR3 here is CASSGRDTDTQYF. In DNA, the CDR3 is TGTGCCAGCAGTGGACGGGACACAGATACGCAGTATTTT.

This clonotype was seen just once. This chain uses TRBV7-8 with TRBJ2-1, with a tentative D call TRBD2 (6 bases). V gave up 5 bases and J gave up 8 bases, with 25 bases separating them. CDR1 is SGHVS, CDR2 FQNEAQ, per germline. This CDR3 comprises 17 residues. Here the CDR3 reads CASSTGGGLGDWDEQFF. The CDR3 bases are TGTGCCAGCAGCACCGGGGGAGGACTGGGGGATTGGGATGAGCAGTTCTTC.

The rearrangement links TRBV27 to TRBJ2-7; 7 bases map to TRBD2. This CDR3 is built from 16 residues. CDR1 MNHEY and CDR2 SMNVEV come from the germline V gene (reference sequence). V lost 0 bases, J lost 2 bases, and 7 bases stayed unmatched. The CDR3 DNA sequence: TGTGCCAGCAGTTTATCTCACGGGACTATTGCCTACGAGCAGTACTTC. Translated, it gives CASSLSHGTIAYEQYF.

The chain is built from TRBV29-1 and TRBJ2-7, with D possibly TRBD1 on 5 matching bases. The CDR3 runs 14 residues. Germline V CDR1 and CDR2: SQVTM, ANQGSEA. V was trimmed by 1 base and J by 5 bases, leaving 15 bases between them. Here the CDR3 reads CSVEGGSTVHEQYF. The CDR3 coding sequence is TGCAGCGTTGAAGGGGGCTCCACGGTCCACGAGCAGTACTTC.

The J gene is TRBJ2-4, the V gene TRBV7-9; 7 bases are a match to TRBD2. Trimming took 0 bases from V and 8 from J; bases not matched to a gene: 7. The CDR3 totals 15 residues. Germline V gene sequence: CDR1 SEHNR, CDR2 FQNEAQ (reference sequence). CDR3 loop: CASSLAGGPVDIQYF. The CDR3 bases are TGTGCCAGCAGCTTAGCGGGAGGGCCGGTAGACATTCAGTACTTC.

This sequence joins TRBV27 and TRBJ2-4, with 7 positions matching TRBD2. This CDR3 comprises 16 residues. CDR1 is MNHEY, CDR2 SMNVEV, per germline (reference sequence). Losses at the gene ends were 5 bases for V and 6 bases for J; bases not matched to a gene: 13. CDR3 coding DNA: TGTGCCAGCAGTCCGGGGGGAGGACTAGGGGTAAACATTCAGTACTTC. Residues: CASSPGGGLGVNIQYF.

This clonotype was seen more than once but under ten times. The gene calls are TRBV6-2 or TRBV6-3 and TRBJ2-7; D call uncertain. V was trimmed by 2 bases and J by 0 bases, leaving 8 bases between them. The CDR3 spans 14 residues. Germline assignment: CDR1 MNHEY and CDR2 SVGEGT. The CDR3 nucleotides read TGTGCCAGCAGTTACGGAGCTGCCTCCTACGAGCAGTACTTC. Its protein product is CASSYGAASYEQYF.

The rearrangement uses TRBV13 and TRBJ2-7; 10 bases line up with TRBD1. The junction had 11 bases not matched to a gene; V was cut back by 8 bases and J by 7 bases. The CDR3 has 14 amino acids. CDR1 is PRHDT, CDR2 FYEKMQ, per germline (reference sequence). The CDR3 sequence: CASGEGTGAREQYF. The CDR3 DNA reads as TGTGCCAGCGGGGAAGGGACAGGGGCGAGGGAGCAGTACTTC. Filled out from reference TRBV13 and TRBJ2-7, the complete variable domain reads AAGVIQSPRHLIKEKRETATLKCYPIPRHDTVYWYQQGPGQDPQFLISFYEKMQSDKGSIPDRFSAQQFSDYHSELNMSSLELGDSALYFCASGEGTGAREQYFGPGTRLTVT.

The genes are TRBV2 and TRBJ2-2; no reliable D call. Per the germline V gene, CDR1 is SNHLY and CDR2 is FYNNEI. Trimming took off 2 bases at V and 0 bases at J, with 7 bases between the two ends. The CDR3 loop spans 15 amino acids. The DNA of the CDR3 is TGTGCCAGCAGTGAATACAGCGCGAACACCGGGGAGCTGTTTTTT. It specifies CASSEYSANTGELFF.

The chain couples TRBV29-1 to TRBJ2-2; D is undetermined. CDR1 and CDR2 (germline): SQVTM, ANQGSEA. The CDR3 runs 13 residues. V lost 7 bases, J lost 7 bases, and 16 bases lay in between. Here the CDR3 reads CSGQPTAYGELFF. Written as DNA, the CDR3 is TGCAGCGGCCAACCCACGGCCTACGGGGAGCTGTTTTTT.

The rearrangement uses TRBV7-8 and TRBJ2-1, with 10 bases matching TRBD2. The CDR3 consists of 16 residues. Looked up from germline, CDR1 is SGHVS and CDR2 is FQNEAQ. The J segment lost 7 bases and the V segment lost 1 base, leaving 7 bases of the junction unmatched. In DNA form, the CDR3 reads TGTGCCAGCAGCTTAGGGGGAGCGGGAGGGCGGAATGAGCAGTTCTTC. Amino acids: CASSLGGAGGRNEQFF.

The CDR3 nucleotides are TGCGCCAGCAGCCAAGAAGGGGGCAGCGGGCCCGAGCAGTACTTC. This codes for CASSQEGGSGPEQYF. The V and J genes are TRBV4-1 and TRBJ2-7, with D perhaps TRBD1 (7 bases). CDR3 length: 15 amino acids. Trimming pared 0 bases from V and 6 bases from J, leaving 15 bases between. The V gene's germline CDR1 is MGHRA and CDR2 YSYEKL.

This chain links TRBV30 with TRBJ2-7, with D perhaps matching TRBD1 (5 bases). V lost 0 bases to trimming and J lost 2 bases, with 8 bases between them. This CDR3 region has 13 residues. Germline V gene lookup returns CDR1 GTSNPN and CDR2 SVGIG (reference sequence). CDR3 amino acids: CAWSVSRAYEQYF. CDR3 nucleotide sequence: TGTGCCTGGAGTGTAAGCAGGGCCTACGAGCAGTACTTC.

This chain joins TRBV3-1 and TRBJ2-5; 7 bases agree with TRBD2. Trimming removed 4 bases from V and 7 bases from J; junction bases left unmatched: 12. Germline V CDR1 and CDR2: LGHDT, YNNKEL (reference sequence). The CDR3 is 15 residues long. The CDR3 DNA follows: TGTGCCAGCAGCCTTGTGTGGCTAGCGGTCTCGACCCAGTACTTC. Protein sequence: CASSLVWLAVSTQYF.

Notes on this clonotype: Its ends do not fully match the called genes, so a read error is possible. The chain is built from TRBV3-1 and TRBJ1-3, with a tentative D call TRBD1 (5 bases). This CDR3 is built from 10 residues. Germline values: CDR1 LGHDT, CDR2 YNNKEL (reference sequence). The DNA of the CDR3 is TGTCAGGGATCGGGAAGCACCATATATTTT. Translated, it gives CQGSGSTIYF.

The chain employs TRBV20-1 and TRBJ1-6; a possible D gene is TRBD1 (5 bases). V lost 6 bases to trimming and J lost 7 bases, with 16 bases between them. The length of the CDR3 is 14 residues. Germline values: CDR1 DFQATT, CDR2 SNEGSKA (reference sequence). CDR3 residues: CSASRGGLNSPLHF. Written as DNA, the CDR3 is TGCAGTGCCAGCCGGGGCGGCTTAAATTCACCCCTCCACTTT.

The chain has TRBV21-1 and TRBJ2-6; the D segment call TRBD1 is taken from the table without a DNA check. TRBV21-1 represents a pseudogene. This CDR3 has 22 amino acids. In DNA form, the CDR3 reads TGTGCCAGCAGCAAACCGACAAGCGAGGCGGGACACCTGATCTCTGGGGCCAACGTCCTGACTTTC. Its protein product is CASSKPTSEAGHLISGANVLTF.

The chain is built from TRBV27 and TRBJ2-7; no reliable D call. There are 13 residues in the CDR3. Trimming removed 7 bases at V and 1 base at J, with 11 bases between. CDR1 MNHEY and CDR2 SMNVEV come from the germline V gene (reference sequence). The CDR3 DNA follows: TGTGCCAGCAAATCAGGTGCTTCCTACGAGCAGTACTTC. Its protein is CASKSGASYEQYF.

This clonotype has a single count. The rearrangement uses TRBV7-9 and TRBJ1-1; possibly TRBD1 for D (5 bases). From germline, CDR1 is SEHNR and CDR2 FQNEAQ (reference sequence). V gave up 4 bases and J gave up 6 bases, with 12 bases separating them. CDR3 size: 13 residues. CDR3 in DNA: TGTGCCAGCAGCTCCCGGGGCCTCGCTGAAGCTTTCTTT. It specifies CASSSRGLAEAFF. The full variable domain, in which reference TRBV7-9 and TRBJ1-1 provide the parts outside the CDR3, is DTGVSQNPRHKITKRGQNVTFRCDPISEHNRLYWYRQTLGQGPEFLTYFQNEAQLEKSRLLSDRFSAERPKGSFSTLEIQRTEQGDSAMYLCASSSRGLAEAFFGQGTRLTVV.

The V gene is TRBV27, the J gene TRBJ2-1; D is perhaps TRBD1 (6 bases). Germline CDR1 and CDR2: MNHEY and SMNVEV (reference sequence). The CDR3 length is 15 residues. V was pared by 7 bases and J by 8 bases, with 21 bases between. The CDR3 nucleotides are TGTGCCAGCATGCAGAGGGGGATTAACTCCGATGAGCAGTTCTTC. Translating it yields CASMQRGINSDEQFF.